This T cell receptor beta chain was identified during a study of radiation and T cells in renal cell carcinoma. About the research overall: Nephrectomy followed 15 Gy stereotactic body radiation by 4 weeks.

V was cut by 4 bases and J by 1 base, with 9 bases left in between. This CDR3 is 13 amino acids long. Germline CDR1 and CDR2: SGHRS and YFSETQ. Points on this clone: Its matching antigen is unknown.

Sequencing used immunoSEQ multiplex PCR; TCRdb keeps in-frame clones, though not all of them. The sample lists about 130,000 clones; roughly 80% were seen once. General observations from the study: In blood, top tumor clones expanded by 2 weeks, shrinking by 4.

The sample's time point: baseline pretreatment blood. Treatment given: 15 Gy SBRT to primary tumor, nephrectomy 4 weeks later. The source material was blood, sampled from a patient whose treatment included radiotherapy and nephrectomy. This sequence was found in a woman aged 55 to 70 with renal cell carcinoma. The chain combines TRBV5-1 with TRBJ2-7; D perhaps matches TRBD1 (6 bases). The CDR3 coding sequence is TGCGCCAGCAGCACGGGACATTCCTACGAGCAGTACTTC. This translates into CASSTGHSYEQYF.